The 4 T cell receptor beta chains below were found in one sample sequenced in a study of blood T cells in healthy people across ages. For the second PCR, which ran for about 6 to 11 cycles, a sample-barcoded 5' primer and a J-beta primer mix were used. TCRdb reprocessed the 5' RACE reads with MiXCR, giving one entry per CDR3 protein. There are around 800,000 distinct CDR3 sequences in the sample; more than 35% occur only once, and around a sixth lies in the top ten. The sequenced sample was blood. The source is a man at least 80 years old in good health.

The rearrangement uses TRBV7-6 and TRBJ2-1, with 9 bases fitting TRBD1. Germline lookup yields CDR1 SGHVS and CDR2 FNYEAQ. The CDR3 runs to 15 residues. J lost 6 bases, V lost 5 bases, and 8 bases had no gene match. The CDR3 sequence: CASSTSGTGINEQFF. CDR3 sequence (DNA): TGTGCCAGCAGCACGTCCGGGACAGGGATCAATGAGCAGTTCTTC.

This rearrangement joins TRBV4-2 to TRBJ2-3, with 14 bases matching TRBD2. This CDR3 has 18 residues. Germline assignment: CDR1 LGHNA and CDR2 YNFKEQ. Trimming cost V 2 bases and J 3 bases; bases outside gene matches: 7. In nucleotides, the CDR3 is TGTGCCAGCAGCCAAAGAGGGACTAGCGGGAGAAGGACAGATACGCAGTATTTT. Encoded protein: CASSQRGTSGRRTDTQYF.

This chain links TRBV7-2 with TRBJ2-3, with 7 bases matching TRBD2. V trimming: 0 bases; J trimming: 4 bases; junction bases outside the gene matches: 1. The length of the CDR3 is 14 residues. CDR1 and CDR2 (germline): SGHTA, FQGNSA. The CDR3: CASSLAAGPDTQYF. In DNA, the CDR3 is TGTGCCAGCAGCTTAGCAGCGGGGCCAGATACGCAGTATTTT.

The chain joins TRBV20-1 to TRBJ2-1, with TRBD2 identical over 12 bases. The J call may be mistaken, given a closer DNA end match to TRBJ2-7. Per the germline V gene, CDR1 is DFQATT and CDR2 is SNEGSKA (reference sequence). The CDR3 is 14 amino acids. The CDR3 DNA follows: TGCAGTGCTGAGACTAGCGGGGGCCCCTACGAGCAGTACTTC. This gives the protein CSAETSGGPYEQYF.